Below, 2 T cell receptor beta chains from the same sample are listed, as sequenced in a study of tumor-infiltrating lymphocytes in primary liver carcinoma. Total RNA (around 0.45 ug) served as template for TCR beta cDNA synthesis primed by a constant-region primer. Slightly modified ARM-PCR, run as three nested multiplex PCR rounds, produced the TCR beta libraries. Forward primers for TRBV1-TRBV30 and a C-beta reverse primer served the first two PCR rounds, at about 11 cycles each. In TCRdb, the multiplex PCR reads were re-called with MiXCR into one record per CDR3 protein. This sample has more than 45,000 distinct CDR3 sequences, with over 75% found just once. The source material, 20-30 mg of unsorted bulk tissue, was used to co-extract RNA and DNA. The sample comprised liver tumor tissue from sampling region 5. Subset given: tumor region T5, tumor centre. The source of these receptors is a man aged 40-50 years with primary liver carcinoma and hepatitis B virus infection.

This clonotype was detected many times. The V and J genes are TRBV24-1 and TRBJ2-1; D may be TRBD1 (5 bases). Germline-derived CDR1 and CDR2 are KGHDR and SFDVKD. The V end was cut by 5 bases, the J end by 7 bases, with 14 bases between. The CDR3 runs to 14 residues. In DNA, the CDR3 is TGTGCCACCAGTGCCGGGCAGGGTAGGAATGAGCAGTTCTTC. Amino acids: CATSAGQGRNEQFF.

This clonotype was recorded once. One end of the junction is discordant with germline, which a read error may explain. The chain uses TRBV11-1 and TRBJ2-2; perhaps TRBD2 as D (5 bases). This CDR3 is 13 amino acids long. Germline CDR1 SGHAT, CDR2 FQDESV (reference sequence). The CDR3, as DNA: TGTGCCAGTAGCTTTTGGAACACCGGGGAGTTGTTTTTT. Translation gives CASSFWNTGELFF.